The 10 T cell receptor beta chains below all came from one sample that was sequenced in a study of T-cell reconstitution after alpha-beta-depleted transplantation in children. Construction of the TCRbeta library involved unique molecular identifiers. A single record per CDR3 protein comes from TCRdb applying MiXCR to the PCR reads. Of about 980,000 distinct CDR3 sequences listed, around 30% are singletons. This specimen was PBMCs, mostly from graft donor cells, taken 360 days after TCRalphabeta/CD19-depleted stem cell transplant. The receptor set was obtained from a boy less than two years old who had a stem cell transplant for SCID, so the T cells may come from the graft donor.

This clonotype was recorded a few times. This chain connects TRBV7-8 to TRBJ2-6, with 12 nucleotides matching TRBD1. The length of the CDR3 is 18 residues. Germline loops: CDR1 SGHVS, CDR2 FQNEAQ. The V gene end was trimmed by 0 bases and the J gene end by 2 bases; junction bases not matched to a gene: 2. The CDR3 protein is CASSLAGTGGAGANVLTF. CDR3 in DNA: TGTGCCAGCAGCTTAGCGGGGACAGGGGGCGCTGGGGCCAACGTCCTGACTTTC.

As to this clonotype: Just one base apart from a much larger clone, this may be a read error. In this CDR3 the conserved last residue, phenylalanine or tryptophan, is missing, so a read error is likely. The rearrangement joins TRBV29-1 to TRBJ2-3; 9 bases line up with TRBD1. Germline trimming cut 6 bases from V and 2 bases from J; bases unmatched to any gene: 9. Germline V gives CDR1 SQVTM, CDR2 ANQGSEA. CDR3 length: 15 residues. As DNA, the CDR3 is TGCAGCGTCCTTCGTGGGACAGGGTTCACAGATACGCAGTATTAT. Residues: CSVLRGTGFTDTQYY.

CDR3: CASSPIHRGPYEQYF. The CDR3 DNA is TGTGCCAGCAGTCCCATACACAGGGGGCCCTACGAGCAGTACTTC. The chain employs TRBV28 and TRBJ2-7, with TRBD1 matching over 9 bases. Germline V gives CDR1 MDHEN, CDR2 SYDVKM. With V trimmed by 5 bases and J by 2 bases, 7 bases remained unmatched. The CDR3 contains 15 residues.

A remark on this clonotype: A read error is possible here, since a much larger clone lies one base away. The J gene is TRBJ2-7, the V gene TRBV12-3 or TRBV12-4; 9 bases match TRBD1. J gave up 2 bases and V 3 bases, and 2 bases lay outside the gene matches. The CDR3 sequence is 14 residues long. CDR3 region: CASSFNRGPYEQYF. CDR3 bases: TGTGCCAGCAGTTTCAACAGGGGGCCCTACGAGCAGTACTTC.

This clonotype turned up a few times. The chain uses TRBV15 and TRBJ2-1; D might be TRBD2 (7 bases). V was clipped by 5 bases and J by 1 base, with 21 bases between them. The germline V gene has CDR1 LNHNV and CDR2 YYDKDF (reference sequence). This CDR3 contains 18 residues. The DNA for the CDR3 is TGTGCCACCAGCTCATTATTAGGGGGGGGCGATTCCTACAATGAGCAGTTCTTC. Translated: CATSSLLGGGDSYNEQFF.

The chain employs TRBV5-1 and TRBJ2-3, with 10 bases that match TRBD1. CDR1 SGHRS and CDR2 YFSETQ come from the germline V gene. The V segment lost 4 bases and the J segment 3 bases; nucleotides outside the gene matches: 5. This CDR3 spans 15 amino acids. CDR3 in amino acids: CASSAGQGMTDTQYF. The CDR3 DNA follows: TGCGCCAGCAGCGCGGGACAGGGGATGACAGATACGCAGTATTTT.

V gene TRBV9 combines with J gene TRBJ2-7, with 7 bases aligning to TRBD2. The CDR3 sequence is 16 residues long. Germline CDR1 reads SGDLS; CDR2 reads YYNGEE. After removal of 0 bases from V and 0 bases from J, the junction contained 6 bases not matched to a gene. In DNA form, the CDR3 reads TGTGCCAGCAGCGTAGAGCGGGACGGTACCTCCTACGAGCAGTACTTC. It yields the protein CASSVERDGTSYEQYF.

The gene calls are TRBV25-1 and TRBJ2-7, with D possibly matching TRBD2 (7 bases). With 3 bases removed from V and 4 bases from J, the gap between germline ends came to 19 bases. This CDR3 has 16 amino acids. The V gene's germline CDR1 is MGHDK and CDR2 SYGVNS. CDR3 in DNA: TGTGCCAGCAGTGATTTTCAGGGAGAGGGGGGGTACGAGCAGTACTTC. It is translated as CASSDFQGEGGYEQYF.

The V gene is TRBV5-6, the J gene TRBJ2-1, with a tentative D call TRBD2 (6 bases). Germline CDR1 and CDR2: SGHDT and YYEEEE. The CDR3 has 15 amino acids. V dropped 4 bases and J dropped 3 bases, with 14 bases sitting between them. CDR3: CASSRSGGNYNEQFF. As DNA, the CDR3 is TGTGCCAGCAGCCGTAGCGGTGGGAACTACAATGAGCAGTTCTTC.

V gene TRBV4-1 combines with J gene TRBJ1-1; D is unresolved. The CDR3 consists of 16 residues. Germline lookup yields CDR1 MGHRA and CDR2 YSYEKL. V dropped 2 bases and J dropped 7 bases, with 20 bases sitting between them. The CDR3, as DNA: TGCGCCAGCAGCCAAAATTATGTCCGACTTACCGTTGAAGCTTTCTTT. The encoded protein is CASSQNYVRLTVEAFF.